This passage covers 12 T cell receptor beta chains from one sample sequenced in a study of blood T cells in healthy people across ages. Primers used in a second PCR of roughly 6 to 12 cycles were a sample-barcoded 5' primer and a J-beta primer mix. TCRdb reanalysed the 5' RACE reads using MiXCR and keeps one entry per CDR3 protein. Here the sample spans about 620,000 distinct CDR3 sequences, roughly 21% being singletons. Specimen: blood. These receptor sequences come from a man between 65 and 85 years old in good health.

This clonotype turned up a few times. The chain carries TRBV29-1 and TRBJ2-5; D remains unclear. V was clipped by 5 bases and J by 2 bases, with 9 bases between them. This CDR3 has 12 amino acids. Germline CDR1 and CDR2: SQVTM and ANQGSEA. For the CDR3, the DNA is TGCAGCGTTCGGGTATTACAAGAGACCCAGTACTTC. Translation: CSVRVLQETQYF.

The sample holds a few counts of this clonotype. The V and J genes are TRBV6-1 and TRBJ2-5; 10 bases align to TRBD2. The J call may be incorrect, as the DNA end agrees better with TRBJ2-1. CDR3 size: 15 residues. The germline gives CDR1 MNHNS, CDR2 SASEGT. The CDR3 spells CASSALAGDANEQFF. CDR3 sequence (DNA): TGTGCCAGCAGTGCCCTAGCGGGAGACGCCAATGAGCAGTTCTTC.

V gene TRBV7-6 combines with J gene TRBJ2-5; D assignment may be TRBD1 or TRBD2 (6 bases each). The CDR3 spans 15 residues. Trimming removed 5 bases from V and 7 bases from J, with 20 bases in between. Germline CDR1 SGHVS, CDR2 FNYEAQ. The CDR3 nucleotides read TGTGCCAGCAGCGGAGGGGGTGCTGACGGGTTGACCCAGTACTTC. This sequence encodes CASSGGGADGLTQYF. The full variable domain, completed using reference TRBV7-6 and TRBJ2-5, is GAGVSQSPRYKVTKRGQDVALRCDPISGHVSLYWYRQALGQGPEFLTYFNYEAQQDKSGLPNDRFSAERPEGSISTLTIQRTEQRDSAMYRCASSGGGADGLTQYFGPGTRLLVL.

The chain couples TRBV6-5 to TRBJ1-1; D possibly corresponds to TRBD1 (5 bases). Trimming cost V 2 bases and J 5 bases, with 9 bases left between them. The CDR3 is 13 amino acids. CDR1 is MNHEY and CDR2 is SVGAGI in the germline V gene. In DNA, the CDR3 is TGTGCCAGCAGTTACAGGGAGGGGACTGAAGCTTTCTTT. It yields the protein CASSYREGTEAFF.

This chain joins TRBV5-1 and TRBJ2-7; the match to TRBD1 covers 7 bases. In germline, CDR1 is SGHRS, CDR2 YFSETQ. J gave up 2 bases and V 6 bases, and 8 bases lay outside the gene matches. The CDR3 sequence is 14 residues long. The CDR3 sequence: CASKTGPDPYEQYF. In DNA form, the CDR3 reads TGCGCCAGCAAGACAGGGCCCGACCCCTACGAGCAGTACTTC.

The table lists this clonotype with a few counts. Sequence at one end of the junction differs from germline and may be a read error. The chain links TRBV4-1 to TRBJ2-1; D not certain. CDR1 and CDR2 from the germline V gene are MGHRA and YSYEKL. CDR3 length equals 12 residues. The DNA for the CDR3 is TGCGCCAGCAGCCAAGATTTTCCAGAGCTGTTCTTC. Protein product: CASSQDFPELFF.

This chain uses TRBV3-1 with TRBJ1-1; 8 positions match TRBD1. Germline V gene lookup returns CDR1 LGHDT and CDR2 YNNKEL (reference sequence). Trimming removed 2 bases from V and 3 bases from J; junction bases left unmatched: 2. The CDR3 has 14 amino acids. CDR3 DNA: TGTGCCAGCAGCCAACTGACAGGGGACACTGAAGCTTTCTTT. Its translation: CASSQLTGDTEAFF. The full variable domain, with the rest looked up from reference TRBV3-1 and TRBJ1-1, is DTAVSQTPKYLVTQMGNDKSIKCEQNLGHDTMYWYKQDSKKFLKIMFSYNNKELIINETVPNRFSPKSPDKAHLNLHINSLELGDSAVYFCASSQLTGDTEAFFGQGTRLTVV.

This clonotype showed up just a few times. The chain carries TRBV29-1 and TRBJ2-5; 8 nucleotides match TRBD2. The CDR3 is 12 residues long. Germline V gene lookup returns CDR1 SQVTM and CDR2 ANQGSEA. CDR3 sequence reads: CTSGGPQETQYF. CDR3 coding DNA: TGCACCTCGGGGGGGCCCCAAGAGACCCAGTACTTC.

This clonotype was seen just once. The chain links TRBV2 to TRBJ2-5; tentatively, D is TRBD2 (5 bases). CDR1 is SNHLY and CDR2 is FYNNEI in the germline V gene. The V and J ends lost 4 bases and 8 bases respectively, with 8 bases between them. This CDR3 spans 11 amino acids. The CDR3 nucleotides read TGTGCCAGCAGTGCAGCGGATACCCAGTACTTC. Amino acid sequence: CASSAADTQYF.

The chain joins TRBV18 to TRBJ1-2; 7 nucleotides line up with TRBD1. Germline V CDR1 and CDR2: KGHSH, LQKENI. This CDR3 has 13 amino acids. Germline trimming cut 4 bases from V and 7 bases from J; bases unmatched to any gene: 6. CDR3 in amino acids: CASSQARGSGYTF. The CDR3 DNA is TGTGCCAGCTCACAAGCCAGGGGGTCTGGCTACACCTTC.

The CDR3 here is CASSRGGPTYNEQFF. The CDR3 DNA reads TGTGCCAGCAGCAGGGGGGGGCCAACCTACAATGAGCAGTTCTTC. The rearrangement joins TRBV7-2 to TRBJ2-5, with D tentatively TRBD2 (7 bases). The J call may be faulty, since TRBJ2-1 better matches the DNA end. The CDR3 loop spans 15 amino acids. CDR1 and CDR2 from the germline V gene are SGHTA and FQGNSA.

The chain uses TRBV11-2 and TRBJ1-6; D not resolved. Trimming took off 8 bases at V and 7 bases at J, with 12 bases between the two ends. The CDR3 has 13 amino acids. Germline V gives CDR1 SGHAT, CDR2 FQNNGV. CDR3 nucleotides: TGTGCCAGCGTCCAGGCCTCCAATTCACCCCTCCACTTT. Amino acid sequence: CASVQASNSPLHF.